The 28 T cell receptor beta chains below all came from one sample that was sequenced in a study of T cell changes during pregnancy in multiple sclerosis. Data came from immunoSEQ multiplex PCR; TCRdb stores just in-frame clones and leaves some out. Among around 28,000 clones listed, around nine tenths were seen once. The sequenced sample was CD4+ T cells from peripheral blood mononuclear cells, obtained in the first trimester of pregnancy. The receptors come from a female donor in good health, enrolled as a control in a pregnancy study.

The chain combines TRBV27 with TRBJ1-2; possibly TRBD1 for D (6 bases). The CDR3 extends over 15 amino acids. V lost 3 bases to trimming and J lost 0 bases, with 11 bases between them. CDR1 is MNHEY, CDR2 SMNVEV, per germline (reference sequence). The CDR3: CASSFRGRTNYGYTF. As DNA, the CDR3 is TGTGCCAGCAGTTTCAGGGGCCGAACTAACTATGGCTACACCTTC.

The V call is TRBV18, the J call TRBJ2-1, with 11 bases matching TRBD2. The junction had 0 bases not matched to a gene; V was cut back by 2 bases and J by 3 bases. CDR1 KGHSH and CDR2 LQKENI come from the germline V gene. The CDR3 totals 15 residues. CDR3 protein: CASSPTSGGYNEQFF. The DNA for the CDR3 is TGTGCCAGCTCACCAACTAGCGGGGGCTACAATGAGCAGTTCTTC.

CDR3 nucleotides: TGTGCCAGTAGTATTGTCGTGGGGAGCTCCTATAATTCACCCCTCCACTTT. Its translation is CASSIVVGSSYNSPLHF. The chain links TRBV19 to TRBJ1-6; D not certain. Germline V CDR1 and CDR2: LNHDA, SQIVND (reference sequence). The CDR3 contains 17 residues. V was trimmed by 3 bases and J by 0 bases, leaving 12 bases between them.

The chain has TRBV5-6 and TRBJ2-5; 10 bases line up with TRBD2. Per germline, CDR1 SGHDT and CDR2 YYEEEE. J gave up 4 bases and V 0 bases, and 3 bases lay outside the gene matches. CDR3 length equals 15 residues. The CDR3 coding sequence is TGTGCCAGCAGCTTGGGACTAGCGGGCGTAGAGACCCAGTACTTC. Residues: CASSLGLAGVETQYF. Full variable domain (remainder filled in from reference TRBV5-6 and TRBJ2-5): DAGVTQSPTHLIKTRGQQVTLRCSPKSGHDTVSWYQQALGQGPQFIFQYYEEEERQRGNFPDRFSGHQFPNYSSELNVNALLLGDSALYLCASSLGLAGVETQYFGPGTRLLVL.

This clone is a singleton in its sample. V gene TRBV5-4 combines with J gene TRBJ2-7; 8 bases match TRBD1. Germline-derived CDR1 and CDR2 are SGHNT and YYREEE (reference sequence). Losses at the gene ends were 3 bases for V and 4 bases for J; bases not matched to a gene: 12. This CDR3 spans 16 amino acids. CDR3: CASSSPTGTGAYEQYF. The CDR3, as DNA: TGTGCCAGCAGCTCTCCGACCGGGACAGGCGCTTACGAGCAGTACTTC.

In DNA form, the CDR3 reads TGTGCCAGCAGCTTAAAATGGAGCGGGAGCCCCTCCTACGAGCAGTACTTC. Amino acid sequence: CASSLKWSGSPSYEQYF. The chain couples TRBV7-2 to TRBJ2-7; 8 bases agree with TRBD2. The germline V gene has CDR1 SGHTA and CDR2 FQGNSA. CDR3 length: 17 residues. Germline trimming cut 2 bases from V and 0 bases from J; bases unmatched to any gene: 9.

The chain joins TRBV5-1 to TRBJ2-7; 12 bases match TRBD1. This CDR3 is built from 18 residues. Looked up from germline, CDR1 is SGHRS and CDR2 is YFSETQ. Germline trimming cut 3 bases from V and 6 bases from J; bases unmatched to any gene: 16. This CDR3 is CASSSKPGTGGRATEQYF. CDR3 bases: TGCGCCAGCAGCTCCAAACCCGGGACAGGGGGCAGGGCTACCGAGCAGTACTTC.

The chain couples TRBV7-8 to TRBJ2-3; D might be TRBD2 (5 bases). Germline V CDR1 and CDR2: SGHVS, FQNEAQ. The CDR3 is 16 residues long. The V end lost 2 bases, the J end lost 0 bases, and 12 bases lay between the germline ends. In DNA, the CDR3 is TGTGCCAGCAGCTTATATAGCGCCACAAGCACAGATACGCAGTATTTT. This encodes CASSLYSATSTDTQYF.

The J gene is TRBJ2-2, the V gene TRBV4-2, with TRBD2 identical over 11 bases. Losses at the gene ends were 0 bases for V and 4 bases for J; bases not matched to a gene: 7. CDR1 and CDR2 (germline): LGHNA, YNFKEQ. This CDR3 has 18 residues. The CDR3 DNA reads as TGTGCCAGCAGCCAAGATCTAGCGGGAGGTGTGGGCACCGGGGAGCTGTTTTTT. Translation: CASSQDLAGGVGTGELFF.

By proportion, this clone is medium-sized. Written as DNA, the CDR3 is TGCGCCAGCAGTGCCGGGACGGGACACTACGAGCAGTACTTC. This encodes CASSAGTGHYEQYF. This chain joins TRBV5-1 and TRBJ2-7; maybe TRBD1 (6 bases). Germline V gene sequence: CDR1 SGHRS, CDR2 YFSETQ. V lost 5 bases and J 3 bases, leaving 15 bases between the germline ends. This CDR3 is built from 14 residues.

Only a few counts were recorded for this clone. The chain links TRBV11-2 to TRBJ2-7, with D perhaps TRBD1 (5 bases). The CDR3 covers 14 residues. Trimming pared 2 bases from V and 7 bases from J, leaving 15 bases between. Germline CDR1 is SGHAT and CDR2 is FQNNGV. CDR3 DNA sequence: TGTGCCAGCAGCTTAAATGGGGCTTCTGGTGAGCAGTACTTC. Residues: CASSLNGASGEQYF.

The rearrangement uses TRBV6-1 and TRBJ1-5; 7 bases map to TRBD1. V lost 6 bases and J lost 3; bases outside the gene matches: 2. The CDR3 covers 13 residues. Per the germline V gene, CDR1 is MNHNS and CDR2 is SASEGT. The DNA for the CDR3 is TGTGCCAGCAGCGGGACAGACAATCAGCCCCAGCATTTT. Translating gives CASSGTDNQPQHF.

The chain recombines TRBV27 with TRBJ2-7, with D perhaps matching TRBD1 (7 bases). Germline CDR1 MNHEY, CDR2 SMNVEV (reference sequence). V dropped 4 bases and J dropped 3 bases, with 16 bases sitting between them. The CDR3 consists of 15 residues. CDR3 amino acids: CASSSRDSGLYEQYF. The CDR3 DNA reads TGTGCCAGCAGTTCCCGGGACAGCGGGCTCTACGAGCAGTACTTC.

The gene calls are TRBV7-9 and TRBJ1-1; 7 bases agree with TRBD1. The germline V gene has CDR1 SEHNR and CDR2 FQNEAQ (reference sequence). The trim removed 5 bases at V and 11 bases at J, leaving 11 bases unmatched. This CDR3 contains 13 residues. CDR3 residues: CASSLGQSRGAFF. As DNA, the CDR3 is TGTGCCAGCAGCCTAGGACAGTCCAGGGGGGCTTTCTTT.

This clone was seen a handful of times. This sequence joins TRBV5-1 and TRBJ1-2; TRBD1 agrees at 7 bases. V trimming: 0 bases; J trimming: 8 bases; junction bases outside the gene matches: 10. The CDR3 sequence is 15 residues long. Germline CDR1 SGHRS, CDR2 YFSETQ. The CDR3 DNA is TGCGCCAGCAGCTTGGGGCCCGAGGGGGCTGACGGCTACACCTTC. This sequence encodes CASSLGPEGADGYTF. Combining the CDR3 with reference TRBV5-1 and TRBJ1-2 gives the whole variable domain KAGVTQTPRYLIKTRGQQVTLSCSPISGHRSVSWYQQTPGQGLQFLFEYFSETQRNKGNFPGRFSGRQFSNSRSEMNVSTLELGDSALYLCASSLGPEGADGYTFGSGTRLTVV.

The chain joins TRBV4-1 to TRBJ1-1, with 8 bases that match TRBD1. Germline V CDR1 and CDR2: MGHRA, YSYEKL. After removal of 2 bases from V and 4 bases from J, the junction contained 6 bases not matched to a gene. This CDR3 region has 15 residues. The CDR3 DNA is TGCGCCAGCAGCCAACAGGACAGGGAGTTCACTGAAGCTTTCTTT. Its translation is CASSQQDREFTEAFF.

V gene TRBV30 combines with J gene TRBJ1-1, with a tentative D call TRBD1 (5 bases). Trimming left V 2 bases short and J 5 bases short, with 12 bases between. The CDR3 covers 13 residues. CDR1 GTSNPN and CDR2 SVGIG come from the germline V gene (reference sequence). Here the CDR3 DNA reads TGTGCCTGGAGTCCCACGGGGGTTACTGAAGCTTTCTTT. Translation: CAWSPTGVTEAFF.

This clone was found once. The J gene is TRBJ2-1, the V gene TRBV4-1; a possible D gene is TRBD2 (5 bases). This CDR3 spans 16 amino acids. V was shortened by 3 bases and J by 2 bases, with 14 bases between the two germline ends. Germline CDR1 reads MGHRA; CDR2 reads YSYEKL. The CDR3 DNA follows: TGCGCCAGCAGCCATCCAGCGGTACTAGCCTACAATGAGCAGTTCTTC. Protein sequence: CASSHPAVLAYNEQFF.

The chain is built from TRBV30 and TRBJ2-1, with D possibly being TRBD1 (5 bases). Trimming stripped 1 base from V and 7 bases from J, with 8 bases between. CDR3 length equals 12 residues. The V gene's germline CDR1 is GTSNPN and CDR2 SVGIG (reference sequence). As DNA, the CDR3 is TGTGCCTGGAGTGGAGACAGTAATGAGCAGTTCTTC. This encodes CAWSGDSNEQFF.

The chain links TRBV30 to TRBJ1-3; the D gene is possibly TRBD1 (6 bases). The V end was cut by 5 bases, the J end by 4 bases, with 15 bases between. Germline V CDR1 and CDR2: GTSNPN, SVGIG (reference sequence). The CDR3 has 14 residues. CDR3 in DNA: TGTGCCTGGGCCCAGGACAGACTCGGAAACACCATATATTTT. Translating gives CAWAQDRLGNTIYF.

The V call is TRBV2, the J call TRBJ2-5; 11 bases are shared with TRBD2. The V gene end was trimmed by 9 bases and the J gene end by 2 bases; junction bases not matched to a gene: 11. Germline V lookup: CDR1 SNHLY, CDR2 FYNNEI. The CDR3 runs 16 residues. The CDR3 DNA sequence: TGTGCCAGTCGGCAAAATCTAGCGGGGGGACAAGAGACCCAGTACTTC. As protein: CASRQNLAGGQETQYF. Combining the CDR3 with reference TRBV2 and TRBJ2-5 gives the whole variable domain EPEVTQTPSHQVTQMGQEVILRCVPISNHLYFYWYRQILGQKVEFLVSFYNNEISEKSEIFDDQFSVERPDGSNFTLKIRSTKLEDSAMYFCASRQNLAGGQETQYFGPGTRLLVL.

The CDR3 is CASSQTPGQGSSYNSPLHF. CDR3 in DNA: TGCGCCAGCAGCCAAACTCCTGGACAGGGAAGTTCCTATAATTCACCCCTCCACTTT. The J gene is TRBJ1-6, the V gene TRBV4-1, with TRBD1 matching over 8 bases. The CDR3 runs to 19 residues. V gave up 2 bases and J gave up 1 base; unmatched junction bases: 10. Germline V gene data show CDR1 as MGHRA and CDR2 as YSYEKL.

The CDR3 sequence is CAISGGAGGGYTF. For the CDR3, the DNA is TGTGCCATCAGTGGGGGTGCAGGGGGTGGCTACACCTTC. J is TRBJ1-2 and V is TRBV10-3; 7 positions match TRBD1. The CDR3 covers 13 residues. Germline assignment: CDR1 ENHRY and CDR2 SYGVKD. Trimming took 4 bases from V and 7 from J; bases not matched to a gene: 6.

The J gene is TRBJ1-4, the V gene TRBV2; D is unclear. This CDR3 region has 14 residues. Germline CDR1 and CDR2: SNHLY and FYNNEI. V lost 3 bases, J lost 4 bases, and 9 bases lay in between. This chain's CDR3 is CASSDGVNNEKLFF. DNA of the CDR3: TGTGCCAGCAGTGACGGGGTGAATAATGAAAAACTGTTTTTT.

The chain has TRBV7-3 and TRBJ2-1; 11 nucleotides line up with TRBD2. The CDR3 is 16 residues long. V gave up 5 bases and J gave up 4 bases; unmatched junction bases: 7. The germline gives CDR1 SGHTA, CDR2 FQGTGA. The DNA for the CDR3 is TGTGCCAGCAGCCCAACGACTAGCGGGAATTACAATGAGCAGTTCTTC. This sequence encodes CASSPTTSGNYNEQFF.

V usage is TRBV5-1 and J usage is TRBJ2-5; 12 bases are a match to TRBD1. The V gene's germline CDR1 is SGHRS and CDR2 YFSETQ. The V segment lost 5 bases and the J segment 1 base; nucleotides outside the gene matches: 15. The CDR3 runs 19 residues. CDR3 region: CASSWDRGRTPVSQETQYF. The CDR3, as DNA: TGCGCCAGCAGTTGGGACAGGGGGCGCACACCCGTTAGCCAAGAGACCCAGTACTTC.

The gene calls are TRBV19 and TRBJ2-1; D is undetermined. The CDR3 totals 14 residues. Deletions cut 3 bases from V and 6 bases from J, with 12 bases between. Germline V lookup: CDR1 LNHDA, CDR2 SQIVND (reference sequence). The CDR3 region is CASSILVSGNEQFF. As DNA, the CDR3 is TGTGCCAGTAGTATCCTGGTGTCGGGCAATGAGCAGTTCTTC.

V gene TRBV7-9 combines with J gene TRBJ2-6, with TRBD1 as a possible D gene (6 bases). In germline, CDR1 is SEHNR, CDR2 FQNEAQ (reference sequence). This CDR3 spans 16 amino acids. V lost 1 base to trimming and J lost 2 bases, with 9 bases between them. The CDR3 reads CASSLGQGPGANVLTF. Written as DNA, the CDR3 is TGTGCCAGCAGCTTAGGGCAGGGGCCTGGGGCCAACGTCCTGACTTTC.